These 27 T cell receptor beta chains originate from one sample sequenced in a study of blood T cell repertoires in COVID-19. Sequenced by immunoSEQ multiplex PCR; TCRdb stores in-frame clones only, minus some. The profile shows about 400,000 clones, about 90% of them singletons. Sample: PBMCs or T cells enriched from blood (not recorded which). These receptors were collected from a man aged 35-49 years in a cohort exposed to, infected with or recovered from COVID-19 (not recorded which).

This CDR3 reads CASSQAGGNEKLFF. In nucleotides, the CDR3 is TGTGCCAGCAGCCAGGCCGGGGGGAATGAAAAACTGTTTTTT. The rearrangement uses TRBV3-1 (or the pseudogene TRBV3-2) and TRBJ1-4; tentative D call: TRBD1 (5 bases). This CDR3 comprises 14 residues. V was pared by 3 bases and J by 5 bases, with 10 bases between. Germline V gives CDR1 LGHDT, CDR2 YNNKEL (reference sequence).

The rearrangement links TRBV25-1 to TRBJ2-7; 8 nucleotides align to TRBD1. This CDR3 region has 13 residues. Germline CDR1 is MGHDK and CDR2 is SYGVNS. Trimming at V came to 4 bases and at J to 4 bases, leaving 3 bases not matched to a gene. DNA of the CDR3: TGTGCCAGCAGTGCGAGACAGGGGTACGAGCAGTACTTC. Translated: CASSARQGYEQYF.

This chain uses TRBV6-5 with TRBJ1-2; D remains unclear. V was trimmed by 5 bases and J by 4 bases, leaving 8 bases between them. Per the germline V gene, CDR1 is MNHEY and CDR2 is SVGAGI. CDR3 length equals 12 residues. CDR3 bases: TGTGCCAGCAGTACCGACACCTATGGCTACACCTTC. Its protein is CASSTDTYGYTF.

There are a few counts of this clone. The V and J genes are TRBV3-1 (or the pseudogene TRBV3-2) and TRBJ1-1; maybe TRBD1 (5 bases). The CDR3 covers 14 residues. Trimming removed 4 bases at V and 0 bases at J, with 9 bases between. Germline V gives CDR1 LGHDT, CDR2 YNNKEL (reference sequence). The CDR3: CASSLGHLNTEAFF. As DNA, the CDR3 is TGTGCCAGCAGCCTAGGACACTTGAACACTGAAGCTTTCTTT.

Here the CDR3 DNA reads TGTGCCAGCAGCTCGAGCGGGATGTCCTACGAGCAGTACTTC. Protein sequence: CASSSSGMSYEQYF. This sequence joins TRBV7-9 and TRBJ2-7; 7 nucleotides match TRBD2. The CDR3 consists of 14 residues. Germline loops: CDR1 SEHNR, CDR2 FQNEAQ (reference sequence). V shed 4 bases and J 1 base; nucleotides not matched to a gene: 4.

The V call is TRBV27, the J call TRBJ2-7, with 10 bases that match TRBD2. The CDR3 contains 15 residues. Per the germline V gene, CDR1 is MNHEY and CDR2 is SMNVEV (reference sequence). Germline trimming cut 5 bases from V and 2 bases from J; bases unmatched to any gene: 6. The CDR3 nucleotides are TGTGCCAGCAGTACCCTAGCGGGGGTAACCTACGAGCAGTACTTC. This sequence encodes CASSTLAGVTYEQYF.

The J gene is TRBJ2-7, the V gene TRBV5-1; 11 bases agree with TRBD1. The CDR3 length is 22 residues. Germline CDR1 and CDR2: SGHRS and YFSETQ. V lost 0 bases, J lost 4 bases, and 24 bases stayed unmatched. The CDR3 is CASSLAVIGGQGDLAGSYEQYF. The CDR3 DNA reads as TGCGCCAGCAGCTTGGCCGTGATCGGGGGACAGGGGGACCTAGCGGGATCTTACGAGCAGTACTTC.

The chain employs TRBV25-1 and TRBJ2-1; D is possibly TRBD2 (5 bases). The V and J ends lost 1 base and 6 bases respectively, with 13 bases between them. CDR1 and CDR2 (germline): MGHDK, SYGVNS. There are 15 residues in the CDR3. The chain's CDR3 is CASSEFGRRTNEQFF. DNA for the CDR3: TGTGCCAGCAGTGAATTCGGGCGGAGGACCAATGAGCAGTTCTTC.

The rearrangement links TRBV4-2 to TRBJ2-7; TRBD2 aligns across 8 bases. Germline V gene sequence: CDR1 LGHNA, CDR2 YNFKEQ. With V trimmed by 4 bases and J by 2 bases, 1 base remained unmatched. The CDR3 runs to 13 residues. The CDR3 DNA follows: TGTGCCAGCAGCCCGGGGGGGGCCTACGAGCAGTACTTC. Translated: CASSPGGAYEQYF.

Turning to this clone: The same CDR3 is also encoded by other DNA sequences in this sample. The CDR3 region has the DNA TGTGCCAGCAGCTCCGACAGAGATCAGCCCCAGCATTTT. Residues: CASSSDRDQPQHF. The rearrangement joins TRBV7-3 to TRBJ1-5, with D possibly being TRBD1 (5 bases). Germline CDR1 reads SGHTA; CDR2 reads FQGTGA. Trimming left V 4 bases short and J 5 bases short, with 9 bases between. CDR3 length: 13 amino acids.

The rearrangement uses TRBV11-2 and TRBJ2-7; D gene uncertain. There are 14 residues in the CDR3. In germline, CDR1 is SGHAT, CDR2 FQNNGV. The V end was cut by 1 base, the J end by 6 bases, with 13 bases between. CDR3 residues: CASSLAGFPGEQYF. For the CDR3, the DNA is TGTGCCAGCAGCTTAGCCGGGTTCCCGGGCGAGCAGTACTTC.

The chain links TRBV19 to TRBJ2-7; D is uncertain. Germline assignment: CDR1 LNHDA and CDR2 SQIVND (reference sequence). The CDR3 is 14 amino acids. V shed 0 bases and J shed 0 bases, with 6 bases lying between them. The CDR3, as DNA: TGTGCCAGTAGTATAGATGTCGGCTCCTACGAGCAGTACTTC. It codes for CASSIDVGSYEQYF.

This clone was found once. The CDR3 region is CASQELAGGSYEQYF. For the CDR3, the DNA is TGCGCCAGCCAGGAACTAGCGGGCGGCTCCTACGAGCAGTACTTC. The gene calls are TRBV5-1 and TRBJ2-7; 9 bases are shared with TRBD2. CDR1 and CDR2 (germline): SGHRS, YFSETQ. The junction had 8 bases not matched to a gene; V was cut back by 7 bases and J by 0 bases. This CDR3 region has 15 residues.

With regard to this clone: One end of the junction fails to match germline, which may point to a read error. The V and J genes are TRBV2 and TRBJ1-2; no reliable D call. The CDR3 is made up of 14 amino acids. Germline CDR1 SNHLY, CDR2 FYNNEI. The DNA for the CDR3 is TGTGCCAGCATAGGTGTCAGCCCCAACTACGGCTACACCTTC. It encodes CASIGVSPNYGYTF.

V gene TRBV7-2 combines with J gene TRBJ2-1; a weak D match, TRBD2 (5 bases). The germline V and J ends were trimmed by 3 bases and 6 bases, with 12 bases remaining between them. CDR3 size: 14 residues. Germline CDR1 and CDR2: SGHTA and FQGNSA. In nucleotides, the CDR3 is TGTGCCAGCAGCTTCGCTGGGAGAGGCAATGAGCAGTTCTTC. Amino acid sequence: CASSFAGRGNEQFF.

The chain recombines TRBV7-6 with TRBJ2-2; 9 bases agree with TRBD1. The CDR3 is made up of 19 amino acids. Germline V CDR1 and CDR2: SGHVS, FNYEAQ. V shed 1 base, J shed 0 bases, and the junction held 9 bases outside the gene matches. The DNA of the CDR3 is TGTGCCAGCAGCTTAGAGGGACAGGGCAGAATCGCGAACACCGGGGAGCTGTTTTTT. It codes for CASSLEGQGRIANTGELFF.

This sequence joins TRBV20-1 and TRBJ2-1, with D unresolved. This CDR3 contains 14 residues. Per the germline V gene, CDR1 is DFQATT and CDR2 is SNEGSKA (reference sequence). Trimming left V 5 bases short and J 7 bases short, with 18 bases between. CDR3 nucleotide sequence: TGCAGTGCTGGTGCCAACTTGTATGGTAATGAGCAGTTCTTC. It yields the protein CSAGANLYGNEQFF.

Worth noting for this clone: The same CDR3 also results from other DNA sequences found in this sample. The chain couples TRBV19 to TRBJ2-2; TRBD1 agrees at 7 bases. The CDR3 contains 16 residues. The V and J ends lost 1 base and 0 bases, in that order; junction bases with no gene match: 2. CDR1 and CDR2 from the germline V gene are LNHDA and SQIVND (reference sequence). The CDR3 DNA reads TGTGCCAGTAGTATAGGTGGGACAGCGAACACCGGGGAGCTGTTTTTT. Its translation is CASSIGGTANTGELFF.

The gene calls are TRBV2 and TRBJ1-5; weak D call: TRBD1 (5 bases). CDR1 is SNHLY and CDR2 is FYNNEI in the germline V gene. The length of the CDR3 is 13 residues. The V end lost 7 bases, the J end lost 10 bases, and 17 bases lay between the germline ends. DNA for the CDR3: TGTGCCAGCACCGGGGGACCCCGCCAACCCCAGCATTTT. This gives the protein CASTGGPRQPQHF.

The chain has TRBV7-8 and TRBJ1-6; D is perhaps TRBD1 (6 bases). The V end lost 2 bases, the J end lost 6 bases, and 8 bases lay between the germline ends. Germline V gives CDR1 SGHVS, CDR2 FQNEAQ. This CDR3 has 14 residues. CDR3: CASSLTRGNSPLHF. The CDR3 DNA reads TGTGCCAGCAGCTTAACCAGGGGTAATTCACCCCTCCACTTT.

The V and J genes are TRBV4-1 and TRBJ1-6; D remains unclear. V lost 1 base to trimming and J lost 1 base, with 14 bases between them. The CDR3 spans 18 residues. Germline lookup yields CDR1 MGHRA and CDR2 YSYEKL. CDR3 sequence reads: CASSQAVSGASYNSPLHF. CDR3 nucleotide sequence: TGCGCCAGCAGCCAAGCCGTGTCAGGCGCATCCTATAATTCACCCCTCCACTTT.

The gene calls are TRBV6-5 and TRBJ1-2, with TRBD1 matching over 12 bases. Trimming at V came to 8 bases and at J to 4 bases, leaving 8 bases not matched to a gene. This CDR3 spans 15 amino acids. Germline CDR1 reads MNHEY; CDR2 reads SVGAGI. CDR3 DNA: TGTGCCAGCGCCCTCGGGACAGGGGGCCTCTATGGCTACACCTTC. Amino acids: CASALGTGGLYGYTF.

The rearrangement links TRBV15 to TRBJ2-7; TRBD2 is a possible D gene (6 bases). The CDR3 is made up of 14 amino acids. The ends were cut back, 1 base at V and 5 bases at J, with 12 bases in the middle. Germline CDR1 LNHNV, CDR2 YYDKDF (reference sequence). CDR3 sequence (DNA): TGTGCCACCAGCAGAGGCGGGGTGGGAGACGAGCAGTACTTC. Its protein is CATSRGGVGDEQYF. The full variable domain, completed using reference TRBV15 and TRBJ2-7, is DAMVIQNPRYQVTQFGKPVTLSCSQTLNHNVMYWYQQKSSQAPKLLFHYYDKDFNNEADTPDNFQSRRPNTSFCFLDIRSPGLGDTAMYLCATSRGGVGDEQYFGPGTRLTVT.

V usage is TRBV18 and J usage is TRBJ1-1, with 7 bases identical to TRBD1. CDR1 and CDR2 from the germline V gene are KGHSH and LQKENI. This CDR3 has 13 amino acids. Germline trimming cut 5 bases from V and 6 bases from J; bases unmatched to any gene: 6. In DNA form, the CDR3 reads TGTGCCAGCTCAAGGGGGCCGGGGGCTGAAGCTTTCTTT. Translated, it gives CASSRGPGAEAFF.

The CDR3 DNA sequence: TGTGCCAGCAGCTCCTTAAACACCGGGACTAGCGGGTACAATGAGCAGTTCTTC. This translates into CASSSLNTGTSGYNEQFF. The V call is TRBV7-9, the J call TRBJ2-1; 12 bases fit TRBD2. This CDR3 contains 18 residues. The ends lost 4 bases at V and 4 bases at J; junction bases unmatched: 11. Germline lookup yields CDR1 SEHNR and CDR2 FQNEAQ (reference sequence).

The chain uses TRBV5-1 and TRBJ2-1; D is perhaps TRBD2 (6 bases). The CDR3 contains 15 residues. Trimming left V 2 bases short and J 9 bases short, with 18 bases between. The germline V gene encodes CDR1 SGHRS and CDR2 YFSETQ. This chain's CDR3 is CASSFAWPAGSEQFF. CDR3 coding DNA: TGCGCCAGCAGCTTCGCGTGGCCTGCCGGGAGTGAGCAGTTCTTC.

The genes are TRBV5-8 and TRBJ2-1; 10 bases fit TRBD2. The CDR3 is 15 residues long. In germline, CDR1 is SGHTS, CDR2 YDEGEE. V shed 5 bases, J shed 8 bases, and the junction held 10 bases outside the gene matches. The CDR3 region is CASRLSGRTGDEQFF. In DNA, the CDR3 is TGTGCCAGCAGACTTAGCGGGAGGACGGGGGATGAGCAGTTCTTC.